This paragraph covers one TCR beta chain sequence. Its antigen is still unknown. Excluded were patients with other autoimmune diseases, uncontrolled infections, pregnancy or lactation. V gave up 5 bases and J gave up 1 base, with 11 bases separating them. The CDR3 covers 14 residues. Germline V lookup: CDR1 SEHNR, CDR2 FQNEAQ (reference sequence). RNA transcripts were the template, and TCR beta CDR3 regions were amplified from them. HTBI-primed RT-PCR formed the first round, and a multiplex PCR formed the second. TCRdb reprocessed the multiplex PCR reads with MiXCR, giving one entry per CDR3 protein. Of roughly 220,000 distinct CDR3 sequences in the sample, less than 55% were seen once. The record originates from a study of Graves' ophthalmopathy and Graves' hyperthyroidism. Study details: Blood was drawn at initial diagnosis, before any treatment. Whole-study results and caveats: Blood also contained most of the expanded thyroid clonotypes above 0.001 frequency. The model forecast ophthalmopathy progression, reaching under 71% sensitivity and less than 75% specificity.

The source material was peripheral blood. This sequence originates from an adult man with Graves' ophthalmopathy. This chain links TRBV7-9 with TRBJ1-1; no definite D call. The CDR3 bases are TGTGCCAGCAGCCGCGCAGGCCCGAACACTGAAGCTTTCTTT. Protein sequence: CASSRAGPNTEAFF.